The present TCR beta chain was sequenced within a study of cytomegalovirus exposure and HLA in healthy donors (dated by TCRdb to the late 2010s). At the level of the whole study: According to a later analysis, one platform produced both the roughly 110 validation repertoires and the approximately 670 repertoires of the first cohort. The aim of the study was to test whether cataloging public T cell receptors could identify signatures of past pathogen exposure. Besides the first cohort of about 730 subjects, a separate validation cohort made up of 95 to 150 different subjects was used. The study combined high-throughput TCR immunosequencing, statistical association of individual TCRs with disease status, and machine learning to predict cytomegalovirus infection status.

Trimmed from V: 7 bases; trimmed from J: 6 bases; junction bases lacking a gene match: 11. Reading the germline V gene gives CDR1 SGHTA and CDR2 FQGNSA. From the cysteine up to the phenylalanine, the CDR3 has a length of 15 residues. The only DNA kept is the CDR3, 45 bases in frame from the first base. Donors formed part of the validation cohort, which comprised over a hundred subjects and was distinct from the first cohort of 666 subjects. Results and caveats for the whole study, not just this receptor: While some public TCRs were present in many individuals, most TCR sequences turned up only very rarely across donors. The authors suggested that the approach could potentially be extended to other disease states and immunological phenotypes. The classifier was reported to diagnose cytomegalovirus status with high specificity and sensitivity in both the original cohort and the validation cohort. Of the cluster scores, around 95% were above 0 in a later analysis, which found that TCRs clustered in the first cohort also tended to co-occur in the 120 or so validation repertoires. A later analysis lacked HLA typing for the validation cohort, so it scored co-occurrence in that cohort across all 130 or so repertoires. A total of fewer than 200 TCR beta chains were listed by the study as associated with cytomegalovirus. A few of the identified cytomegalovirus-associated TCR beta chains were confirmed in vitro to be specific for cytomegalovirus antigens.

The method was the immunoSEQ multiplex PCR assay. In the paper's pipeline: A statistical classification framework was built for diagnosing cytomegalovirus status from the catalog of TCR beta chain sequences. The source is immuneACCESS, and TCRdb retained only in-frame sequences with V and J called. Part of the clones is not carried over; for the studies checked, unresolved V genes explain less than half of this, and the remainder is unexplained. The V and J calls and clone size were taken over from that table, and D and trimming were inferred from the DNA. This sample holds 68,000 or so clones; about 90% were observed only once. The ten largest make up about 3% of the sample. As regards this clone: What this receptor recognizes is not known. Within one base of it there is no much larger clone, and no base qualities were kept.

Recombination linked TRBV7-2 to TRBJ1-1, with 10 bases in between that match TRBD1. Sequenced input: PBMCs. The clonotype was recovered from a man aged 18 to 35 in good health and CMV-seronegative. The DNA sequence is given as TGTGCCAGCACCCCTCGGTTCGGGACAGGGGCTGAAGCTTTCTTT. Its amino acids are CASTPRFGTGAEAFF.